The present T cell receptor (beta chain) was sequenced within a study of cytomegalovirus exposure and HLA in healthy donors. Primers for the PCR totalled 60 Vbeta and 13 Jbeta. Sequenced by immunoSEQ multiplex PCR; TCRdb stores in-frame clones only, minus some. The data hold 150,000 to 200,000 clones, with about 80% observed a single time. This CDR3 comprises 14 residues. Germline CDR1 is SGHTA and CDR2 is FQGNSA. The sequence came from a woman aged 45-59 years in good health and CMV-seronegative. V is TRBV7-2 and J is TRBJ2-5; tentatively, D is TRBD2 (5 bases). Judging by the DNA end, TRBJ2-7 fits better; the J call may be wrong. The sample consisted of PBMCs. Here the CDR3 reads CASSLQAEYYEQYF. CDR3 DNA sequence: TGTGCCAGCAGCTTACAAGCGGAGTACTACGAGCAGTACTTC.